Below, one TCR beta chain is given with its context. The protocol was immunoSEQ multiplex PCR, while the TCRdb copy is restricted to in-frame clones and leaves out a portion. The sample holds some 120,000 clones, 70% to 90% seen once. The germline CDR1 and CDR2 sequences are MNHEY and SMNVEV (reference sequence). The CDR3 is 14 residues long. Unmatched junction bases numbered 6, after V lost 6 bases and J lost 5 bases. The source of the sample is a study of cytomegalovirus exposure and HLA in healthy donors. The TCR was taken from a woman between 18 and 29 years old in good health and CMV-seronegative. Source material: PBMCs. This chain connects TRBV27 to TRBJ2-5, with TRBD1 matching 10 bases. CDR3: CASRPTGGLETQYF. CDR3 nucleotide sequence: TGTGCCAGCAGACCGACAGGGGGCTTGGAGACCCAGTACTTC.